What follows are 4 T cell receptor beta chains derived from one specimen sequenced in a study of regulatory T cells in long-lasting Graves disease. CDR3-region Arm-PCR and iRepertoire HTBI primers produced the TCR beta libraries. TCRdb processed the multiplex PCR reads anew with MiXCR; each CDR3 protein has one entry. Of about 380,000 distinct CDR3 sequences in the sample, 15% to 17% were seen once. Time point indicated: newly diagnosed GD, antithyroid drugs for less than 3 months. Scientists built the TCR library using RNA that was extracted from PBMCs. The sequencing used peripheral blood mononuclear cells (PBMCs), collected at new diagnosis, from a patient treated with antithyroid drugs. Receptors were obtained from a female donor with Graves disease.

This clonotype was found many times. V gene TRBV7-9 combines with J gene TRBJ2-3, with a tentative D call TRBD1 (5 bases). Deletions cut 4 bases from V and 4 bases from J, with 15 bases between. Germline V gives CDR1 SEHNR, CDR2 FQNEAQ (reference sequence). The CDR3 covers 15 residues. For the CDR3, the DNA is TGTGCCAGCAGCTCTCGTGTGGGGCGCGCAGATACGCAGTATTTT. Protein sequence: CASSSRVGRADTQYF.

This clonotype came up many times. The rearrangement uses TRBV2 and TRBJ2-2; D ambiguous. The germline V and J ends were trimmed by 4 bases and 1 base, with 10 bases remaining between them. Germline V gene lookup returns CDR1 SNHLY and CDR2 FYNNEI. This CDR3 contains 15 residues. CDR3: CASSVETLNTGELFF. In DNA, the CDR3 is TGTGCCAGCAGTGTAGAGACATTGAACACCGGGGAGCTGTTTTTT.

CDR3 DNA sequence: TGTGCCAGCCATACCTATAGCACAGGGTCCAATCAGCCCCAGCATTTT. Amino acid sequence: CASHTYSTGSNQPQHF. This rearrangement joins TRBV6-1 to TRBJ1-5; D is possibly TRBD1 (6 bases). Germline values: CDR1 MNHNS, CDR2 SASEGT. Trimming removed 8 bases at V and 3 bases at J, with 20 bases between. The CDR3 runs to 16 residues.

This clonotype was found a few times. The chain has TRBV6-4 and TRBJ2-1; the D is unclear. The germline V gene has CDR1 MRHNA and CDR2 SNTAGT. This CDR3 is built from 13 residues. Trimming cost V 4 bases and J 4 bases, with 8 bases left between them. Written as DNA, the CDR3 is TGTGCCAGCAGTGCGGGCAGATACAATGAGCAGTTCTTC. Amino acid sequence: CASSAGRYNEQFF.